This is a list of T cell receptor beta chains from one sample in a study of control samples from healthy donors and cancer patients. The data were produced by immunoSEQ multiplex PCR, yet TCRdb's version contains in-frame clones alone and is incomplete. The table has about 120,000 clones, about 87% seen once. The sequenced sample consisted of blood. Every receptor here comes from a man under 40 in good health. Both conserved end residues are part of each CDR3. A D gene is named only where the DNA matches it firmly. Size is omitted from some rows. Given values are once, few, many or a class for expanded clones.

D,V,J,size,CDR3,DNA
NA,TRBV10-3,TRBJ1-1,NA,CAISEPENTEAFF,TGTGCCATCAGTGAGCCAGAGAACACTGAAGCTTTCTTT
NA,TRBV3-1/TRBV3-2,TRBJ2-7,NA,CASSQGEIWGEQYF,TGTGCCAGCAGCCAGGGTGAAATCTGGGGCGAGCAGTACTTC
NA,TRBV5-1,TRBJ2-3,NA,CASRGPWSTDTQYF,TGCGCCAGCAGGGGACCCTGGAGCACAGATACGCAGTATTTT
TRBD1,TRBV6-5,TRBJ1-6,few,CASRDRQGVNSPLHF,TGTGCCAGCAGGGATAGACAGGGGGTTAATTCACCCCTCCACTTT
NA,TRBV15,TRBJ1-4,NA,CATSQGGSEKLFF,TGTGCCACTTCACAAGGGGGAAGTGAAAAACTGTTTTTT
NA,TRBV7-2,TRBJ1-1,NA,CASRSTVTEAFF,TGTGCCAGCAGGTCGACAGTTACCGAAGCTTTCTTT
NA,TRBV5-5,TRBJ1-5,NA,CASGLYNQPQHF,TGTGCCAGCGGACTGTACAATCAGCCCCAGCATTTT
NA,TRBV27,TRBJ1-1,NA,CASSPNRGEAFF,TGTGCCAGCAGCCCTAATCGGGGGGAAGCTTTCTTT
NA,TRBV25-1,TRBJ2-7,few,CASSEARQASSYEQYF,TGTGCCAGCAGTGAAGCCCGACAGGCCAGCTCCTACGAGCAGTACTTC
NA,TRBV18,TRBJ1-2,NA,CASSDSLDSFDYGYTF,TGTGCCAGCTCCGACTCCCTGGACAGCTTTGACTATGGCTACACCTTC
NA,TRBV7-2,TRBJ1-6,NA,CASSPRARVLNSPLHF,TGTGCCAGCAGCCCCCGGGCCCGTGTCTTAAATTCACCCCTCCACTTT
TRBD1,TRBV6-5,TRBJ2-1,NA,CASSSGTGVFNEQFF,TGTGCCAGCTCTTCCGGGACAGGGGTCTTCAATGAGCAGTTCTTC
NA,TRBV12-3/TRBV12-4,TRBJ1-6,NA,CASSLTDSPLHF,TGTGCCAGCAGTTTGACCGATTCACCCCTCCACTTT
NA,TRBV10-1,TRBJ2-3,NA,CASSLFFPSLTTQYF,TGCGCCAGCAGTCTTTTTTTTCCTAGTCTGACTACGCAGTATTTT
NA,TRBV18,TRBJ1-6,NA,CASSPPGGLNSPLHF,TGTGCCAGCTCACCACCAGGGGGGCTTAATTCACCCCTCCACTTT
TRBD2,TRBV6-5,TRBJ2-1,NA,CASNSGGYNEQFF,TGTGCCAGCAATAGCGGGGGTTACAATGAGCAGTTCTTC
NA,TRBV30,TRBJ2-6,NA,CAWSTGSSGANVLTF,TGTGCCTGGTCAACAGGGAGCTCTGGGGCCAACGTCCTGACTTTC
NA,TRBV15,TRBJ2-5,NA,CATSKGAETQYF,TGTGCCACCAGCAAGGGTGCGGAGACCCAGTACTTC
NA,TRBV30,TRBJ1-5,NA,CAWSVIGGDQPQHF,TGTGCCTGGAGTGTCATAGGCGGGGATCAGCCCCAGCATTTT
TRBD1,TRBV23-1,TRBJ1-2,NA,CASSQSPRTGTGAYYGYTF,TGCGCCAGCAGTCAATCTCCCCGAACCGGGACAGGGGCCTACTATGGCTACACCTTC
TRBD1,TRBV15,TRBJ1-3,NA,CATSSDRAGNTIYF,TGTGCCACCAGCAGCGACAGGGCAGGAAACACCATATATTTT
TRBD1,TRBV7-9,TRBJ2-2,NA,CASSLDRGAGELFF,TGTGCCAGCAGCTTAGACAGGGGGGCCGGGGAGCTGTTTTTT
NA,TRBV19,TRBJ1-5,NA,CASSQGGNQPQHF,TGTGCCAGTAGCCAGGGTGGCAATCAGCCCCAGCATTTT
NA,TRBV14,TRBJ1-4,NA,CASSQVTGIEEKLFF,TGTGCCAGCAGCCAAGTTACAGGAATAGAGGAAAAACTGTTTTTT
TRBD1,TRBV7-8,TRBJ2-3,NA,CASSQQGARTDTQYF,TGTGCCAGCAGCCAGCAGGGGGCGCGCACAGATACGCAGTATTTT
NA,TRBV5-8,TRBJ1-5,NA,CASSLPGSASQPQHF,TGTGCCAGCAGCTTACCGGGATCCGCCAGTCAGCCCCAGCATTTT
NA,TRBV5-5,TRBJ1-6,NA,CASSLGGKYSPLHF,TGTGCCAGCAGTCTCGGGGGGAAGTATTCACCCCTCCACTTT
NA,TRBV5-1,TRBJ1-5,NA,CASSLSGGDQPQHF,TGCGCCAGCAGCTTGTCCGGGGGGGACCAGCCCCAGCATTTT
NA,TRBV18,TRBJ2-1,NA,CASSPDWEQFF,TGTGCCAGCTCACCCGACTGGGAGCAGTTCTTC
NA,TRBV27,TRBJ1-6,NA,CASSRSGPSSHDSPLHF,TGTGCCAGCAGTAGATCCGGGCCTTCCTCCCACGATTCACCCCTCCACTTT
NA,TRBV7-3,TRBJ2-1,NA,CASSLGQTYNEQFF,TGTGCCAGCAGCCTAGGACAGACCTACAATGAGCAGTTCTTC
TRBD1,TRBV3-1/TRBV3-2,TRBJ2-5,NA,CASSQDSTGGKTQYF,TGTGCCAGCAGCCAGGATTCTACAGGGGGAAAGACCCAGTACTTC
NA,TRBV4-1,TRBJ1-3,NA,CASSQDGGPSGNTIYF,TGCGCCAGCAGCCAAGATGGGGGACCATCTGGAAACACCATATATTTT
TRBD2,TRBV5-1,TRBJ2-1,NA,CASSVLAGGPYNEQFF,TGCGCCAGCAGCGTCTTAGCGGGGGGACCCTACAATGAGCAGTTCTTC
NA,TRBV30,TRBJ1-6,many,CAWSRTDSPLHF,TGTGCCTGGAGCCGGACGGATTCACCCCTCCACTTT
NA,TRBV11-2,TRBJ1-3,NA,CASSARTVNSGNTIYF,TGTGCCAGCAGCGCTAGAACGGTGAACTCTGGAAACACCATATATTTT
NA,TRBV6-5,TRBJ1-1,NA,CASTTIYSEEAFF,TGTGCCAGCACCACCATCTATTCAGAAGAAGCTTTCTTT
NA,TRBV2,TRBJ1-3,NA,CASSVSQVPGNTIYF,TGTGCCAGCAGTGTCTCACAGGTGCCTGGAAACACCATATATTTT
NA,TRBV30,TRBJ1-1,NA,CAWSVGPLAFF,TGTGCCTGGAGTGTAGGCCCCCTGGCTTTCTTT
TRBD2,TRBV18,TRBJ2-7,NA,CASSPIASGGTYEQYF,TGTGCCAGCTCACCTATTGCCAGCGGGGGGACCTACGAGCAGTACTTC
NA,TRBV19,TRBJ1-5,NA,CASSIEWGRMNQPQHF,TGTGCCAGTAGTATAGAATGGGGGCGTATGAATCAGCCCCAGCATTTT
NA,TRBV2,TRBJ1-2,NA,CASSDLGYGYTF,TGTGCCAGCAGTGATCTGGGTTATGGCTACACCTTC
NA,TRBV11-3,TRBJ1-1,NA,CASSSALGRTEAFF,TGTGCCAGCAGCTCAGCCTTGGGACGCACTGAAGCTTTCTTT
TRBD1,TRBV5-4,TRBJ1-6,NA,CASSAYAGTANNSPLHF,TGTGCCAGCAGCGCCTACGCTGGGACAGCAAATAATTCACCCCTCCACTTT
TRBD1,TRBV4-1,TRBJ1-6,NA,CASTIYRGPQRNSPLHF,TGCGCCAGCACCATTTACAGGGGGCCTCAACGTAATTCACCCCTCCACTTT
TRBD1,TRBV2,TRBJ1-2,NA,CASSEATGTGYGYTF,TGTGCCAGCAGTGAAGCCACAGGGACAGGCTATGGCTACACCTTC
NA,TRBV28,TRBJ1-4,NA,CASTTAGGGNEKLFF,TGTGCCAGCACCACTGCAGGAGGAGGTAATGAAAAACTGTTTTTT
NA,TRBV29-1,TRBJ1-3,NA,CSVEGAYGNTIYF,TGCAGCGTTGAGGGGGCGTATGGAAACACCATATATTTT
NA,TRBV5-1,TRBJ1-1,NA,CASGSGTGNTEAFF,TGCGCCAGCGGATCAGGGACGGGGAACACTGAAGCTTTCTTT
TRBD1,TRBV18,TRBJ2-5,NA,CASSEQQGWETQYF,TGTGCCAGCTCAGAACAACAGGGGTGGGAGACCCAGTACTTC
TRBD1,TRBV23-1,TRBJ2-4,NA,CASSQDRGLTITKNIQYF,TGCGCCAGCAGTCAAGACAGGGGGCTGACGATAACCAAAAACATTCAGTACTTC
NA,TRBV7-3,TRBJ2-2,NA,CASSLSGGARTGELFF,TGTGCCAGCAGCCTTAGCGGTGGGGCCCGCACCGGGGAGCTGTTTTTT
NA,TRBV6-5,TRBJ1-1,NA,CASNTGVHTEAFF,TGTGCCAGCAACACGGGTGTCCACACTGAAGCTTTCTTT
TRBD1,TRBV15,TRBJ1-1,NA,CATSRDRGAWNTEAFF,TGTGCCACCAGCAGAGACAGGGGGGCTTGGAACACTGAAGCTTTCTTT
NA,TRBV7-2,TRBJ1-2,NA,CASSSSRYGYTF,TGTGCCAGCAGCTCGAGCCGCTATGGCTACACCTTC
NA,TRBV6-5,TRBJ2-6,NA,CASSYQASGANVLTF,TGTGCCAGCAGTTACCAAGCCTCTGGGGCCAACGTCCTGACTTTC